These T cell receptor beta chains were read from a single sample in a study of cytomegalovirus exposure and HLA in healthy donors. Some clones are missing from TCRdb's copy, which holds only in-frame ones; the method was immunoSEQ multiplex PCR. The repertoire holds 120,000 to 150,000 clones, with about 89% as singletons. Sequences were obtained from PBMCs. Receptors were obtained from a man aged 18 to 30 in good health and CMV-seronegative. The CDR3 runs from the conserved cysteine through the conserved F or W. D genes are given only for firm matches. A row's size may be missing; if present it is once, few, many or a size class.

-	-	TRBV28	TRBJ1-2	TGTGCCAGCTCCAGCGGGACGGCCTATGGCTACACCTTC	CASSSGTAYGYTF
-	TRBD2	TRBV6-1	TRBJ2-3	TGTGCCAGCAGGAGACTAGCTAGCACAGATACGCAGTATTTT	CASRRLASTDTQYF
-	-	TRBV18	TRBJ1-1	TGTGCCAGCTCACTCATTCCCTCCGCACGGGTGAACACTGAAGCTTTCTTT	CASSLIPSARVNTEAFF
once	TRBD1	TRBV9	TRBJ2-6	TGTGCCAGCAGCGTAGCCTCGACAGGGAGCTCTGGGGCCAACGTCCTGACTTTC	CASSVASTGSSGANVLTF
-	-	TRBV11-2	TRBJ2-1	TGTGCCAGCAGCTTAGAAGACAGAACTCCGTTCTTC	CASSLEDRTPFF
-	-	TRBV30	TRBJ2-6	TGTGCCTGTGGGGCTGGGGGGGCCAACGTCCTGACTTTC	CACGAGGANVLTF
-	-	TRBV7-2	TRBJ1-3	TGTGCCAGCACCTTTCAGGGAGGTGGAAACACCATATATTTT	CASTFQGGGNTIYF
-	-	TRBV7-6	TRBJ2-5	TGTGCCAGCAGTAACAACCGGTTAGAGCGGGAGACCCAGTACTTC	CASSNNRLERETQYF
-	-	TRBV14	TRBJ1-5	TGTGCCAGCAGCCACGGTTATCAGCCCCAGCATTTT	CASSHGYQPQHF
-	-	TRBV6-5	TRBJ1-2	TGTGCCAGCAGCACCCTCGAGATGTATGGCTACACCTTC	CASSTLEMYGYTF
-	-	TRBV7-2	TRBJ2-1	TGTGCCAGCAGCTTAGTTAGGACGGGGAGAAATGAGCAGTTCTTC	CASSLVRTGRNEQFF
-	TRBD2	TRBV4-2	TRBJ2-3	TGTGCCAGCAGCCAAGAAGGACTAGCGGGGGCCGGGGGGACAGATACGCAGTATTTT	CASSQEGLAGAGGTDTQYF
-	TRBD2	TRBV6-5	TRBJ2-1	TGTGCCAGCAGTTACGGCACTAGCGGGAGGGCGGAGCAGTTCTTC	CASSYGTSGRAEQFF
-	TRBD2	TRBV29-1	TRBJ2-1	TGCAGCGTCGGGGGACTAGCGGGAGCCTACAATGAGCAGTTCTTC	CSVGGLAGAYNEQFF
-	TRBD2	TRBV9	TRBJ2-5	TGTGCCAGCAGCGTAGATGCTAGCGGGGGTAGGAAGACCCAGTACTTC	CASSVDASGGRKTQYF
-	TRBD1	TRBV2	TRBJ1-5	TGTGCCAGCAGTTGGGACAGGGTACTTTATCAGCCCCAGCATTTT	CASSWDRVLYQPQHF
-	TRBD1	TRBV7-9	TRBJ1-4	TGTGCCAGCAGCGCCGGACAGGGGATAGTTTTT	CASSAGQGIVF
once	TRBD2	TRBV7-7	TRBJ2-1	TGTGCCAGCAGCTTAGTACCGGGGGGGAACTACAATGAGCAGTTCTTC	CASSLVPGGNYNEQFF
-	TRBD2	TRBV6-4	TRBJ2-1	TGTGCCAGCAGTGACAGAATTAGCGGGAGGGTTTATGAGCAGTTCTTC	CASSDRISGRVYEQFF
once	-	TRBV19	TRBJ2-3	TGTGCCAGTAGCGCAGGGTACACAGATACGCAGTATTTT	CASSAGYTDTQYF
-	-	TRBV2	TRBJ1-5	TGTGCCAGCAGTGAAGGTAGAAGAACCATAGCGGATCAGCCCCAGCATTTT	CASSEGRRTIADQPQHF
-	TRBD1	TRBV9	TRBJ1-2	TGTGCCAGCGCCGACAGGGTTAATGGCTACACCTTC	CASADRVNGYTF
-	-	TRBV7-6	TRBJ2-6	TGTGCCAGCAGCTTAGGCGGGATGTCTGGGGCCAACGTCCTGACTTTC	CASSLGGMSGANVLTF
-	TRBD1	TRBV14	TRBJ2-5	TGTGCCAGCAGCCCTCGGACAGGAATCTTGGAGACCCAGTACTTC	CASSPRTGILETQYF
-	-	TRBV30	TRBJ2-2	TGTGCCTGGAGTGGTCAGCGGACCGGGGAGCTGTTTTTT	CAWSGQRTGELFF
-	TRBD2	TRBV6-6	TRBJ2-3	TGTGCCAGCAAACTTAGCGGGGGGGCCAAAGATACGCAGTATTTT	CASKLSGGAKDTQYF
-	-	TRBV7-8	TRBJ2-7	TGTGCCAGCAGTTCGGACACGACCTACGAGCAGTACTTC	CASSSDTTYEQYF
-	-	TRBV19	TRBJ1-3	TGTGCCAGTAGTCAACAGAGCTCTGGAAACACCATATATTTT	CASSQQSSGNTIYF